Presented here are 27 T cell receptor beta chains from one specimen sequenced in a study of Graves' ophthalmopathy and Graves' hyperthyroidism. Transcripts of RNA were the source for amplifying TCR beta CDR3 regions. RT-PCR with HTBI primers came first, then second-round multiplex PCR. TCRdb redid the calling of the multiplex PCR reads with MiXCR, one entry per CDR3 protein. This table holds about 700,000 distinct CDR3 sequences, roughly 39% found once. Material: peripheral blood. These receptors originate from an adult man with Graves' ophthalmopathy.

This clonotype was seen repeatedly, ten times or more. The gene calls are TRBV19 and TRBJ1-1; no reliable D call. CDR1 is LNHDA, CDR2 SQIVND, per germline (reference sequence). The germline V and J ends were trimmed by 7 bases and 1 base, with 13 bases remaining between them. The length of the CDR3 is 14 residues. The CDR3 sequence is CASKREVENTEAFF. The CDR3 DNA reads TGTGCCAGTAAGAGGGAAGTTGAGAACACTGAAGCTTTCTTT.

This clonotype was picked up a small number of times. The chain recombines TRBV12-5 with TRBJ1-5; D unresolved. The CDR3 extends over 14 amino acids. Trimming cost V 4 bases and J 0 bases, with 7 bases left between them. Germline lookup yields CDR1 LGHNT and CDR2 FRNRAP. Written as DNA, the CDR3 is TGTGCTAGTGGTTCAGGCATTAGCAATCAGCCCCAGCATTTT. Encoded protein: CASGSGISNQPQHF.

This clonotype was seen many times. J is TRBJ2-5 and V is TRBV2; a possible D gene is TRBD2 (5 bases). V lost 1 base and J 1 base, leaving 7 bases between the germline ends. The CDR3 runs to 14 residues. Per the germline V gene, CDR1 is SNHLY and CDR2 is FYNNEI. CDR3 coding DNA: TGTGCCAGCAGTGAAGAAGAGGGCCAAGAGACCCAGTACTTC. It yields the protein CASSEEEGQETQYF.

Notes on this clonotype: This may come from a read error, since a much larger clone is one base off. The gene calls are TRBV7-2 and TRBJ2-7; D is uncertain. From germline, CDR1 is SGHTA and CDR2 FQGNSA. The CDR3 has 15 amino acids. Trimming shortened V by 2 bases and J by 7 bases, and 18 bases separated the two germline ends. Written as DNA, the CDR3 is TGTGCCAGCAGCTTAAGTTCTACCTCTTATGGGGAGCAGTACTTC. It specifies CASSLSSTSYGEQYF. The full variable domain, rest sourced from reference TRBV7-2 and TRBJ2-7, is GAGVSQSPSNKVTEKGKDVELRCDPISGHTALYWYRQSLGQGLEFLIYFQGNSAPDKSGLPSDRFSAERTGGSVSTLTIQRTQQEDSAVYLCASSLSSTSYGEQYFGPGTRLTVT.

This clonotype was counted once. Being one base from a much bigger clone, this may be a read error. The chain combines TRBV7-9 with TRBJ1-6; the D is unclear. Germline V gene sequence: CDR1 SEHNR, CDR2 FQNEAQ (reference sequence). The CDR3 is 12 amino acids. The CDR3 sequence: CASSQDFSPPHF. The CDR3 region has the DNA TGTGCCAGCAGCCAGGACTTCTCACCCCCCCACTTT. Full variable domain (outside the CDR3, taken from reference TRBV7-9 and TRBJ1-6): DTGVSQNPRHKITKRGQNVTFRCDPISEHNRLYWYRQTLGQGPEFLTYFQNEAQLEKSRLLSDRFSAERPKGSFSTLEIQRTEQGDSAMYLCASSQDFSPPHFGNGTRLTVT.

This clonotype is a singleton in its sample. This rearrangement joins TRBV7-2 to TRBJ1-1; D is unresolved. This CDR3 comprises 12 residues. The germline CDR1 and CDR2 sequences are SGHTA and FQGNSA. V lost 1 base and J 12 bases, leaving 12 bases between the germline ends. This CDR3 reads CASSLGRSGSFF. The CDR3 nucleotides are TGTGCCAGCAGCTTAGGTCGTAGCGGGTCTTTCTTT.

This clonotype was seen many times. This chain uses TRBV12-3 or TRBV12-4 with TRBJ2-7; 10 nucleotides match TRBD1. J lost 6 bases, V lost 9 bases, and 8 bases had no gene match. This CDR3 region has 13 residues. CDR3 DNA sequence: TGTGCCAGTACAAGGGACAGGGGTGGCGAGCAGTACTTC. As protein: CASTRDRGGEQYF.

On this clonotype itself: It may be a read error: a sequence one base away is much more abundant. The V gene is TRBV24-1, the J gene TRBJ1-2; D may be TRBD1 (6 bases). V lost 4 bases, J lost 8 bases, and 16 bases lay in between. Germline CDR1 reads KGHDR; CDR2 reads SFDVKD. This CDR3 comprises 14 residues. The CDR3 spells CATSDEGPTGGYTF. The CDR3 DNA sequence: TGTGCCACCAGTGACGAAGGCCCAACAGGGGGCTACACCTTC.

Comment on this clonotype: At one end the junction does not follow the germline gene, possibly because of a read error. The rearrangement joins TRBV2 to TRBJ1-4; TRBD1 matches at 10 bases. The CDR3 is 15 amino acids. CDR1 is SNHLY, CDR2 FYNNEI, per germline. The CDR3 region is CASSARQGAGEKLFF. In DNA, the CDR3 is TGCGCCAGCAGCGCCCGACAGGGGGCTGGCGAAAAACTGTTTTTT.

Details on this clonotype: Because the CDR3 is missing its conserved closing phenylalanine or tryptophan, this is likely a read error. The chain recombines TRBV6-1 with TRBJ2-7, with D possibly matching TRBD1 (6 bases). The germline V and J ends were trimmed by 4 bases and 0 bases, with 13 bases remaining between them. This CDR3 contains 15 residues. Germline loops: CDR1 MNHNS, CDR2 SASEGT. The CDR3 sequence is CASSGVQGLSYEQYL. The CDR3 nucleotides are TGTGCCAGCAGTGGGGTCCAGGGGCTCTCCTACGAGCAGTACCTC.

The genes are TRBV7-9 and TRBJ1-1, with 9 bases that match TRBD1. Germline-derived CDR1 and CDR2 are SEHNR and FQNEAQ (reference sequence). Germline trimming cut 6 bases from V and 10 bases from J; bases unmatched to any gene: 6. This CDR3 has 12 residues. CDR3 protein: CASSSGTGLAFF. The CDR3 region has the DNA TGTGCCAGCAGTTCCGGGACAGGGTTAGCTTTCTTT. The full variable domain, in which reference TRBV7-9 and TRBJ1-1 provide the parts outside the CDR3, is DTGVSQNPRHKITKRGQNVTFRCDPISEHNRLYWYRQTLGQGPEFLTYFQNEAQLEKSRLLSDRFSAERPKGSFSTLEIQRTEQGDSAMYLCASSSGTGLAFFGQGTRLTVV.

This clonotype was seen many times. The chain carries TRBV7-2 and TRBJ2-5; TRBD1 agrees at 7 bases. The ends lost 4 bases at V and 3 bases at J; junction bases unmatched: 8. Germline V gene lookup returns CDR1 SGHTA and CDR2 FQGNSA. There are 15 residues in the CDR3. The CDR3 DNA reads as TGTGCCAGCAGCTACCTCAGGACAGGAAAAGAGACCCAGTACTTC. It encodes CASSYLRTGKETQYF.

A few counts support this clonotype. The rearrangement links TRBV6-5 to TRBJ2-7, with unresolved D. V was clipped by 1 base and J by 3 bases, with 10 bases between them. Looked up from germline, CDR1 is MNHEY and CDR2 is SVGAGI. The CDR3 is 14 residues long. In DNA form, the CDR3 reads TGTGCCAGCAGTTACTTCGGACCAGGCTACGAGCAGTACTTC. This translates into CASSYFGPGYEQYF.

There are many counts of this clonotype. V and J are TRBV10-3 and TRBJ1-2; TRBD1 matches 10 bases. Unmatched junction bases numbered 5, after V lost 10 bases and J lost 6 bases. Per the germline V gene, CDR1 is ENHRY and CDR2 is SYGVKD. The length of the CDR3 is 12 residues. The CDR3 DNA is TGTGCCACCGGACAGGGGGTCGATGGCTACACCTTC. Amino acid sequence: CATGQGVDGYTF.

This clonotype was counted ten times or more. The gene calls are TRBV29-1 and TRBJ1-5; 9 bases match TRBD1. Germline V gene data show CDR1 as SQVTM and CDR2 as ANQGSEA. The CDR3 totals 15 residues. The trim removed 6 bases at V and 2 bases at J, leaving 8 bases unmatched. The CDR3 DNA sequence: TGCAGCGTCGCAATAACAGGGGGCGGCAATCAGCCCCAGCATTTT. Its protein product is CSVAITGGGNQPQHF.

This clonotype was recorded at least ten times. The chain links TRBV25-1 to TRBJ1-1; a weak D match, TRBD1 (6 bases). Germline CDR1 MGHDK, CDR2 SYGVNS. This CDR3 spans 15 amino acids. V lost 4 bases to trimming and J lost 3 bases, with 15 bases between them. CDR3: CASSVQSRGHTEAFF. The CDR3 coding sequence is TGTGCCAGCAGTGTTCAATCCAGGGGTCACACTGAAGCTTTCTTT.

This clonotype has ten or more counts. The chain has TRBV10-3 and TRBJ1-2; tentatively, D is TRBD1 (6 bases). The CDR3 extends over 13 amino acids. In germline, CDR1 is ENHRY, CDR2 SYGVKD. Trimming took 3 bases from V and 2 from J, leaving 7 bases between them. The DNA for the CDR3 is TGTGCCATCAGTGAAGGACAGAACTATGGCTACACCTTC. Translation: CAISEGQNYGYTF.

This clonotype was seen more than once but under ten times. The chain uses TRBV5-6 and TRBJ1-1; D is uncertain. Germline CDR1 is SGHDT and CDR2 is YYEEEE. V gave up 4 bases and J gave up 0 bases, with 7 bases separating them. The CDR3 loop spans 13 amino acids. The CDR3 nucleotides read TGTGCCAGCAGCCGATTGGTGAACACTGAAGCTTTCTTT. This sequence encodes CASSRLVNTEAFF. The whole variable domain, remainder taken from reference TRBV5-6 and TRBJ1-1, is DAGVTQSPTHLIKTRGQQVTLRCSPKSGHDTVSWYQQALGQGPQFIFQYYEEEERQRGNFPDRFSGHQFPNYSSELNVNALLLGDSALYLCASSRLVNTEAFFGQGTRLTVV.

This clonotype was found a few times. This sequence joins TRBV7-8 and TRBJ1-3, with TRBD1 matching over 7 bases. V was clipped by 5 bases and J by 1 base; unmatched bases: 5. The CDR3 is 15 amino acids. The germline V gene has CDR1 SGHVS and CDR2 FQNEAQ. Here the CDR3 DNA reads TGTGCCAGCAGCCAACAACAGGGGTCTGGAAACACCATATATTTT. This gives the protein CASSQQQGSGNTIYF.

This sequence joins TRBV5-1 and TRBJ2-7, with 7 bases lining up with TRBD1. This CDR3 is built from 13 residues. Trimming removed 1 base from V and 3 bases from J; junction bases left unmatched: 1. Looked up from germline, CDR1 is SGHRS and CDR2 is YFSETQ. In DNA, the CDR3 is TGCGCCAGCAGCTTGAGGACAGGCTACGAGCAGTACTTC. As protein: CASSLRTGYEQYF.

This clonotype appeared many times. The chain is built from TRBV10-3 and TRBJ1-6, with D tentatively TRBD1 (6 bases). V shed 4 bases and J shed 9 bases, with 19 bases lying between them. The germline V gene encodes CDR1 ENHRY and CDR2 SYGVKD. The CDR3 covers 16 residues. CDR3 amino acids: CAISATGLGVFSPLHF. CDR3 DNA: TGTGCCATCAGTGCTACAGGGTTGGGGGTATTTTCACCCCTCCACTTT.

CDR3: CASRGTSTVTADGYTF. The CDR3 DNA is TGTGCCAGCAGGGGGACCAGTACGGTCACCGCCGATGGCTACACCTTC. The J gene is TRBJ1-2, the V gene TRBV2; TRBD1 might be the D (5 bases). Germline lookup yields CDR1 SNHLY and CDR2 FYNNEI. CDR3 length: 16 amino acids. Trimming removed 6 bases at V and 6 bases at J, with 23 bases between.

The genes are TRBV10-1 and TRBJ2-1; the D is unclear. Germline V gives CDR1 WNHNN, CDR2 SYGVQD (reference sequence). Trimming removed 8 bases from V and 7 bases from J, with 6 bases in between. The CDR3 extends over 10 amino acids. CDR3 region: CASEYNEQFF. The CDR3 nucleotides read TGCGCCAGCGAGTATAATGAGCAGTTCTTC.

As regards this clonotype: This may be a read error: a much more frequent sequence differs by one nucleotide. V usage is TRBV12-3 or TRBV12-4 and J usage is TRBJ2-7, with 8 bases matching TRBD1. The length of the CDR3 is 13 residues. Trimming cost V 4 bases and J 4 bases; bases outside gene matches: 3. The CDR3 loop is CASSCDRGYEQYF. CDR3 nucleotides: TGTGCCAGCAGTTGCGACAGGGGATACGAGCAGTACTTC.

The rearrangement links TRBV12-3 or TRBV12-4 to TRBJ2-4, with D possibly being TRBD1 or TRBD2 (6 bases each). Trimming stripped 7 bases from V and 10 bases from J, with 26 bases between. The length of the CDR3 is 16 residues. The CDR3 DNA sequence: TGTGCCAGCACCGAAGGGACACCAAGGCGGGAACGGATTCAGTACTTC. It translates to CASTEGTPRRERIQYF.

With regard to this clonotype: A much larger clone sits a single nucleotide away, making a read error possible. The chain has TRBV11-2 and TRBJ1-4, with 7 bases matching TRBD1. The CDR3 totals 15 residues. Germline trimming cut 4 bases from V and 5 bases from J; bases unmatched to any gene: 7. Per germline, CDR1 SGHAT and CDR2 FQNNGV. The CDR3 region has the DNA TGTGCCAGCAGCTCAGGGGGTTTCGGGAATGAAAAACTGTTTTTT. Encoded protein: CASSSGGFGNEKLFF.

This clonotype was seen ten or more times. Germline is not matched at one junction end, which may reflect a read error. This sequence joins TRBV7-9 and TRBJ1-1, with D unresolved. The CDR3 has 13 amino acids. Per the germline V gene, CDR1 is SEHNR and CDR2 is FQNEAQ (reference sequence). CDR3 bases: TGCGCCAGCAGCTCCGCAATGAACACTGAAGCTTTCTTT. It translates to CASSSAMNTEAFF.